Each of the 17 T cell receptor beta chains below was sequenced from the same sample in a study of monozygotic twins with inflammatory bowel disease. TCRdb processed the 5' RACE reads again and assigns one entry to each CDR3 protein, with no DNA. This sample's table has about 200,000 distinct CDR3 sequences. Sample: blood. The receptors shown here come from a human donor with ulcerative colitis or Crohn's disease, or a healthy co-twin of an affected twin (not recorded which).

The chain links TRBV27 to TRBJ2-1; the D call from TCRdb, TRBD1, cannot be confirmed without DNA. This CDR3 has 15 amino acids. CDR1 is MNHEY, CDR2 SMNVEV, per germline (reference sequence). CDR3 loop: CASSLSQGTGNEQFF.

The chain combines TRBV20-1 with TRBJ2-1; the TCRdb D gene call, TRBD2, has no DNA to confirm it. This CDR3 has 17 residues. Germline loops: CDR1 DFQATT, CDR2 SNEGSKA (reference sequence). CDR3 amino acids: CSARLVSGGFPINEQFF.

The CDR3 sequence: CASSFLEGPLPETQYF. This sequence joins TRBV28 and TRBJ2-5; TCRdb reports TRBD2, a call that lacks DNA to check it against. Germline V gives CDR1 MDHEN, CDR2 SYDVKM. The CDR3 totals 16 residues.

The chain has TRBV12-3 or TRBV12-4 and TRBJ2-7. The CDR3 consists of 13 residues. CDR3 region: CASSFWQNYEQYF.

The gene calls are TRBV18 and TRBJ1-1. Germline loops: CDR1 KGHSH, CDR2 LQKENI. The CDR3 has 12 amino acids. CDR3 protein: CASSPTRTEAFF.

The chain combines TRBV27 with TRBJ2-7; checking the TCRdb D call of TRBD1 is not possible without DNA. CDR3 length equals 14 residues. Germline V gene sequence: CDR1 MNHEY, CDR2 SMNVEV (reference sequence). CDR3 region: CASSMTGNYHEQYF.

The rearrangement joins TRBV7-9 to TRBJ1-4. This CDR3 region has 16 residues. From germline, CDR1 is SEHNR and CDR2 FQNEAQ (reference sequence). CDR3 amino acids: CASSLDRDRRGEKLFF. Full variable domain (rest looked up from reference TRBV7-9 and TRBJ1-4): DTGVSQNPRHKITKRGQNVTFRCDPISEHNRLYWYRQTLGQGPEFLTYFQNEAQLEKSRLLSDRFSAERPKGSFSTLEIQRTEQGDSAMYLCASSLDRDRRGEKLFFGSGTQLSVL.

The chain uses TRBV7-2 and TRBJ1-4. The length of the CDR3 is 16 residues. Germline V gene sequence: CDR1 SGHTA, CDR2 FQGNSA. CDR3 region: CASSLYPTYTNEKLFF.

The CDR3 spells CASSYSGALGVHEQYF. This chain joins TRBV6-5 and TRBJ2-7; the D call of TRBD1 rests on TCRdb alone, since no DNA is present to check it. Germline V CDR1 and CDR2: MNHEY, SVGAGI. The CDR3 extends over 16 amino acids.

The V call is TRBV5-1, the J call TRBJ1-5. This CDR3 contains 19 residues. Germline lookup yields CDR1 SGHRS and CDR2 YFSETQ. The chain's CDR3 is CASSPPLDREYPGFKPQHF.

The chain has TRBV2 and TRBJ2-2. From germline, CDR1 is SNHLY and CDR2 FYNNEI. CDR3 length: 14 residues. The CDR3: CASRGGFNTGELFF.

The rearrangement uses TRBV6-2 or TRBV6-3 and TRBJ2-1. Germline CDR1 is MNHEY and CDR2 is SVGEGT. This CDR3 has 11 amino acids. The CDR3 loop reads CASTFYNEQFF.

The chain links TRBV6-5 to TRBJ1-6; no DNA is available, so the TRBD1 call from TCRdb remains unchecked. The CDR3 is 15 amino acids. Looked up from germline, CDR1 is MNHEY and CDR2 is SVGAGI. CDR3 region: CASSYSSRVDSPLHF.

The rearrangement uses TRBV11-2 and TRBJ2-7; checking the TCRdb D call of TRBD1 is not possible without DNA. CDR1 is SGHAT and CDR2 is FQNNGV in the germline V gene. CDR3 length equals 14 residues. CDR3 region: CASSYDQGTHEQYF.

The chain couples TRBV28 to TRBJ2-5; the TCRdb D gene call, TRBD2, has no DNA to confirm it. This CDR3 is built from 18 residues. Germline V gives CDR1 MDHEN, CDR2 SYDVKM. CDR3 protein: CASSPRASGSEEQETQYF.

The chain carries TRBV7-2 and TRBJ1-6; the TRBD1 assignment by TCRdb is unverifiable without DNA. Per the germline V gene, CDR1 is SGHTA and CDR2 is FQGNSA. The CDR3 spans 13 residues. CDR3: CASSLRQFSPLHF. The whole variable domain, remainder taken from reference TRBV7-2 and TRBJ1-6, is GAGVSQSPSNKVTEKGKDVELRCDPISGHTALYWYRQSLGQGLEFLIYFQGNSAPDKSGLPSDRFSAERTGGSVSTLTIQRTQQEDSAVYLCASSLRQFSPLHFGNGTRLTVT.

The CDR3 sequence: CATETSRRFTEAFF. The chain joins TRBV6-1 to TRBJ1-1. CDR1 is MNHNS and CDR2 is SASEGT in the germline V gene. This CDR3 comprises 14 residues.